Shown below are 25 T cell receptor beta chains from a single sample sequenced in a study of blood T cell repertoires in COVID-19. Sequencing was performed with immunoSEQ multiplex PCR; in TCRdb, only in-frame clones are kept and a portion is missing. The sample lists about 30,000 clones, approximately 94% occurring once. Source material: peripheral blood. The receptors stem from a human donor with active COVID-19. The donor label of this sample is uncertain.

CDR3 nucleotide sequence: TGTGCCACCAGCATGAAAATTCCACAGGGGCCCCGGTGGAATGAGCAGTTCTTC. The encoded protein is CATSMKIPQGPRWNEQFF. The V call is TRBV15, the J call TRBJ2-1; TRBD1 matches at 7 bases. The ends lost 4 bases at V and 7 bases at J; junction bases unmatched: 19. Germline V lookup: CDR1 LNHNV, CDR2 YYDKDF (reference sequence). The CDR3 runs 18 residues.

The chain uses TRBV27 and TRBJ1-5; TRBD1 aligns across 7 bases. The junction had 7 bases not matched to a gene; V was cut back by 6 bases and J by 5 bases. CDR3 length equals 14 residues. The germline CDR1 and CDR2 sequences are MNHEY and SMNVEV (reference sequence). CDR3 DNA sequence: TGTGCCAGCAGCCCTCAGGGGGGCGATCAGCCCCAGCATTTT. Residues: CASSPQGGDQPQHF.

The chain joins TRBV29-1 to TRBJ1-1; 9 bases match TRBD1. In germline, CDR1 is SQVTM, CDR2 ANQGSEA. CDR3 length: 12 residues. The V gene end was trimmed by 8 bases and the J gene end by 4 bases; junction bases not matched to a gene: 5. CDR3 sequence: CSSYRGLTEAFF. The CDR3 coding sequence is TGCAGCTCATACAGGGGGCTCACTGAAGCTTTCTTT.

The chain has TRBV11-2 and TRBJ2-7; 9 bases map to TRBD1. Trimming at V came to 4 bases and at J to 9 bases, leaving 13 bases not matched to a gene. This CDR3 region has 15 residues. Per the germline V gene, CDR1 is SGHAT and CDR2 is FQNNGV. This CDR3 reads CASSSSGTGWSGQYF. The CDR3 region has the DNA TGTGCCAGCAGCTCCTCCGGGACAGGGTGGAGTGGGCAGTACTTC.

The rearrangement uses TRBV19 and TRBJ2-1, with 7 bases matching TRBD2. Trimming at V came to 5 bases and at J to 10 bases, leaving 2 bases not matched to a gene. The CDR3 length is 11 residues. The germline V gene has CDR1 LNHDA and CDR2 SQIVND (reference sequence). In DNA form, the CDR3 reads TGTGCCAGTAGTTTCGGGGGGGAGCAGTTCTTC. It specifies CASSFGGEQFF.

The genes are TRBV2 and TRBJ1-4; no clear D. This CDR3 is 14 amino acids long. Germline lookup yields CDR1 SNHLY and CDR2 FYNNEI. V lost 7 bases and J 6 bases, leaving 15 bases between the germline ends. CDR3 coding DNA: TGTGCCAGCATAGGAGGGCTCCAAGATGAAAAACTGTTTTTT. Translation gives CASIGGLQDEKLFF.

The chain combines TRBV5-1 with TRBJ2-7; no reliable D call. The CDR3 covers 17 residues. Germline values: CDR1 SGHRS, CDR2 YFSETQ. Trimming took off 0 bases at V and 0 bases at J, with 16 bases between the two ends. The CDR3 DNA reads TGCGCCAGCAGCTTGGTTGGCAGGCCCACCAGCTCCTACGAGCAGTACTTC. It yields the protein CASSLVGRPTSSYEQYF.

The rearrangement joins TRBV18 to TRBJ2-7; TRBD1 agrees at 7 bases. Unmatched junction bases numbered 6, after V lost 6 bases and J lost 1 base. The CDR3 is 14 amino acids. CDR1 and CDR2 (germline): KGHSH, LQKENI. CDR3 in amino acids: CASSTGQISYEQYF. CDR3 DNA: TGTGCCAGCTCTACGGGACAGATATCCTACGAGCAGTACTTC.

The chain recombines TRBV30 with TRBJ1-2; TRBD1 matches at 7 bases. Germline CDR1 is GTSNPN and CDR2 is SVGIG (reference sequence). The CDR3 sequence is 13 residues long. V was pared by 2 bases and J by 3 bases, with 3 bases of the junction left unmatched. CDR3 coding DNA: TGTGCCTGGAGTAAGGGGACAGACTATGGCTACACCTTC. It is translated as CAWSKGTDYGYTF.

The J gene is TRBJ2-7, the V gene TRBV6-5; 12 bases map to TRBD2. Germline V gene lookup returns CDR1 MNHEY and CDR2 SVGAGI. The trim removed 0 bases at V and 3 bases at J, leaving 3 bases unmatched. The CDR3 covers 16 residues. The CDR3 DNA sequence: TGTGCCAGCAGTTACTCGCAGACTAGCGGGGGCTACGAGCAGTACTTC. This translates into CASSYSQTSGGYEQYF.

Written as DNA, the CDR3 is TGTGCCAGCAGGAGTAGAGAGGTAAAAGGGGTGGCTGAGCAGTTCTTC. Its protein product is CASRSREVKGVAEQFF. The rearrangement links TRBV28 to TRBJ2-1; D possibly corresponds to TRBD1 (5 bases). V was trimmed by 6 bases and J by 9 bases, leaving 24 bases between them. The CDR3 totals 16 residues. CDR1 is MDHEN, CDR2 SYDVKM, per germline.

The rearrangement uses TRBV5-4 and TRBJ1-6; D may be TRBD1 (6 bases). Trimming pared 5 bases from V and 5 bases from J, leaving 11 bases between. CDR3 length: 14 residues. The germline gives CDR1 SGHNT, CDR2 YYREEE (reference sequence). The CDR3: CASSRRQDNSPLHF. Written as DNA, the CDR3 is TGTGCCAGCAGTCGCAGACAGGATAATTCACCCCTCCACTTT. The full variable domain, with the rest looked up from reference TRBV5-4 and TRBJ1-6, is ETGVTQSPTHLIKTRGQQVTLRCSSQSGHNTVSWYQQALGQGPQFIFQYYREEENGRGNFPPRFSGLQFPNYSSELNVNALELDDSALYLCASSRRQDNSPLHFGNGTRLTVT.

For this clone: The junction does not match germline at one end; this may be a read error. The genes are TRBV13 and TRBJ2-3; TRBD1 matches 10 bases. The CDR3 consists of 16 residues. Germline assignment: CDR1 PRHDT and CDR2 FYEKMQ (reference sequence). This CDR3 reads CASSVGTGASTDTQYF. The CDR3 DNA sequence: TGTGCCAGCAGCGTAGGGACAGGGGCTAGCACAGATACGCAGTATTTT.

The rearrangement links TRBV19 to TRBJ2-7; 10 bases align to TRBD1. CDR3 length: 15 residues. J lost 6 bases, V lost 5 bases, and 10 bases had no gene match. Germline V gene lookup returns CDR1 LNHDA and CDR2 SQIVND (reference sequence). The CDR3 DNA is TGTGCCAGTAGTGGACTCGAGGGACAGGGGTCCGAGCAGTACTTC. This encodes CASSGLEGQGSEQYF.

The chain couples TRBV7-2 to TRBJ1-1; D remains unclear. The CDR3 spans 13 residues. The germline CDR1 and CDR2 sequences are SGHTA and FQGNSA. V was trimmed by 3 bases and J by 2 bases, leaving 7 bases between them. The CDR3, as DNA: TGTGCCAGCAGCTTTGACACAAACACTGAAGCTTTCTTT. Encoded protein: CASSFDTNTEAFF.

The CDR3 nucleotides are TGTGCCAGCAGCTTAGGTTTAGCGGGAGGGCCGGGTGAGCAGTTCTTC. Translating it yields CASSLGLAGGPGEQFF. The J gene is TRBJ2-1, the V gene TRBV7-6, with 11 bases lining up with TRBD2. The germline gives CDR1 SGHVS, CDR2 FNYEAQ. CDR3 length: 16 amino acids. The V segment lost 1 base and the J segment 9 bases; nucleotides outside the gene matches: 8.

The rearrangement links TRBV11-2 to TRBJ2-7, with 12 nucleotides matching TRBD2. This CDR3 has 14 residues. V lost 6 bases to trimming and J lost 4 bases; unmatched junction nucleotides: 4. Germline V CDR1 and CDR2: SGHAT, FQNNGV. Here the CDR3 reads CASRPSGGGYEQYF. CDR3 in DNA: TGTGCCAGCAGACCTAGCGGGGGGGGTTACGAGCAGTACTTC.

This chain connects TRBV6-2 or TRBV6-3 to TRBJ2-3; TRBD1 might be the D (6 bases). From germline, CDR1 is MNHEY and CDR2 SVGEGT. V lost 2 bases and J 0 bases, leaving 15 bases between the germline ends. The CDR3 totals 17 residues. CDR3 sequence (DNA): TGTGCCAGCAGTTACATCCCGACAGGTCCTAGCACAGATACGCAGTATTTT. This encodes CASSYIPTGPSTDTQYF.

The chain combines TRBV3-1 (or the pseudogene TRBV3-2) with TRBJ2-7; maybe TRBD2 (6 bases). Trimming took off 0 bases at V and 7 bases at J, with 13 bases between the two ends. The CDR3 contains 14 residues. Germline assignment: CDR1 LGHDT and CDR2 YNNKEL (reference sequence). CDR3: CASSQDWGVWEQYF. The CDR3, as DNA: TGTGCCAGCAGCCAAGATTGGGGGGTGTGGGAGCAGTACTTC.

The chain carries TRBV7-9 and TRBJ2-2; D unclear. V lost 3 bases and J lost 0, with 8 bases in between. The CDR3 is 15 residues long. The germline V gene encodes CDR1 SEHNR and CDR2 FQNEAQ (reference sequence). The CDR3 loop is CASSFLLANTGELFF. For the CDR3, the DNA is TGTGCCAGCAGCTTTCTCTTAGCGAACACCGGGGAGCTGTTTTTT.

Only one count was recorded for this clone. The CDR3 nucleotides read TGTGCCAGCAGCCAGCTGATCGGGGGAGAGCAGCAGTACTTC. Translated: CASSQLIGGEQQYF. The rearrangement uses TRBV3-1 (or the pseudogene TRBV3-2) and TRBJ2-7, with a weak D call TRBD2 (6 bases). This CDR3 is built from 14 residues. The V and J ends lost 3 bases and 8 bases respectively, with 17 bases between them. In germline, CDR1 is LGHDT, CDR2 YNNKEL (reference sequence).

The chain recombines TRBV11-2 with TRBJ2-3, with 8 bases that match TRBD2. V dropped 5 bases and J dropped 7; count of bases not matched to a gene: 11. Per germline, CDR1 SGHAT and CDR2 FQNNGV. The CDR3 totals 15 residues. CDR3 nucleotide sequence: TGTGCCAGCAGCATCTCGGGACTAGGGGATCATACGCAGTATTTT. This codes for CASSISGLGDHTQYF. The whole variable domain, remainder taken from reference TRBV11-2 and TRBJ2-3, is EAGVAQSPRYKIIEKRQSVAFWCNPISGHATLYWYQQILGQGPKLLIQFQNNGVVDDSQLPKDRFSAERLKGVDSTLKIQPAKLEDSAVYLCASSISGLGDHTQYFGPGTRLTVL.

The gene calls are TRBV9 and TRBJ2-5; D remains unclear. Per germline, CDR1 SGDLS and CDR2 YYNGEE. The CDR3 contains 14 residues. Trimming stripped 4 bases from V and 1 base from J, with 11 bases between. Here the CDR3 DNA reads TGTGCCAGCAGCCCCCGAGAACCCCAAGAGACCCAGTACTTC. Protein sequence: CASSPREPQETQYF.

The V and J genes are TRBV5-1 and TRBJ2-7, with D perhaps TRBD1 (5 bases). V was pared by 4 bases and J by 3 bases, with 14 bases between. The CDR3 spans 14 residues. Germline CDR1 and CDR2: SGHRS and YFSETQ. The DNA for the CDR3 is TGCGCCAGCAGCCATTGGGTTCAGGGCTACGAGCAGTACTTC. Protein sequence: CASSHWVQGYEQYF.

The CDR3 region has the DNA TGCGCCAGCAGCTCGGACAGGGGCGTCCAAGAGACCCAGTACTTC. Translated, it gives CASSSDRGVQETQYF. The chain joins TRBV5-1 to TRBJ2-5; 9 bases agree with TRBD1. The CDR3 extends over 15 amino acids. Germline V lookup: CDR1 SGHRS, CDR2 YFSETQ. V lost 3 bases, J lost 1 base, and 4 bases stayed unmatched.